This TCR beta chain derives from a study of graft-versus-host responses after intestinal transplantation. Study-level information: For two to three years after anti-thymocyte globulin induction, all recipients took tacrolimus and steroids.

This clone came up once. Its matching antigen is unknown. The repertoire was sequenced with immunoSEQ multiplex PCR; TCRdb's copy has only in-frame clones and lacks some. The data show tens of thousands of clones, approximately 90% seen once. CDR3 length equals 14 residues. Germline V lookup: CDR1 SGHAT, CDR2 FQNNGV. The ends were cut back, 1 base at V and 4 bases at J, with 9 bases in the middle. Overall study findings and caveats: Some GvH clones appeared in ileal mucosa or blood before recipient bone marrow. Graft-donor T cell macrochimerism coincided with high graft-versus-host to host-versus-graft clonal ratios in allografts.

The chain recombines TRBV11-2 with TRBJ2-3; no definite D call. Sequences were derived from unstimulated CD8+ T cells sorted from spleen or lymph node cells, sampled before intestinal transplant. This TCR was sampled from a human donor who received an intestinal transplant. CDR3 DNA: TGTGCCAGCAGCTTAGGGGGTGAGGCAGATACGCAGTATTTT. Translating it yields CASSLGGEADTQYF. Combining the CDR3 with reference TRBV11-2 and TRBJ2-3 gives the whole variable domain EAGVAQSPRYKIIEKRQSVAFWCNPISGHATLYWYQQILGQGPKLLIQFQNNGVVDDSQLPKDRFSAERLKGVDSTLKIQPAKLEDSAVYLCASSLGGEADTQYFGPGTRLTVL.